What follows are 30 T cell receptor beta chains derived from one specimen sequenced in a study of memory CD4+ T cells and cytomegalovirus serostatus. Single viable CD3+CD4+CD8-CD45RO+ cells were sorted as the memory CD4+ T cells. Method: immunoSEQ multiplex PCR; TCRdb's copy keeps in-frame clones and lacks some. The sample has approximately 52,000 clones; roughly three quarters are singletons. The source material was memory CD4+ T cells from blood. These receptors all stem from an adult in good health and CMV-seronegative.

This sequence joins TRBV18 and TRBJ2-3; D not certain. The CDR3 length is 12 residues. Trimming shortened V by 0 bases and J by 3 bases, and 1 base separated the two germline ends. Per germline, CDR1 KGHSH and CDR2 LQKENI. The CDR3 spells CASSPPTDTQYF. The CDR3 nucleotides read TGTGCCAGCTCACCACCGACAGATACGCAGTATTTT.

The V call is TRBV4-2, the J call TRBJ2-7, with 8 bases identical to TRBD2. The CDR3 length is 15 residues. V dropped 4 bases and J dropped 2; count of bases not matched to a gene: 7. Germline V gene lookup returns CDR1 LGHNA and CDR2 YNFKEQ. CDR3 loop: CASSLERGSTYEQYF. The CDR3 DNA follows: TGTGCCAGCAGCCTAGAGCGGGGGTCCACCTACGAGCAGTACTTC.

Only one count was recorded for this clone. The rearrangement links TRBV2 to TRBJ1-3; 7 bases fit TRBD1. CDR1 is SNHLY, CDR2 FYNNEI, per germline. The CDR3 runs to 14 residues. V was pared by 8 bases and J by 1 base, with 5 bases of the junction left unmatched. The CDR3 here is CASANRGSGNTIYF. CDR3 nucleotide sequence: TGTGCCAGCGCTAACAGGGGATCTGGAAACACCATATATTTT.

The chain is built from TRBV5-4 and TRBJ2-1; 14 bases are shared with TRBD2. Germline V gene sequence: CDR1 SGHNT, CDR2 YYREEE (reference sequence). CDR3 length equals 15 residues. V trimming: 4 bases; J trimming: 5 bases; junction bases outside the gene matches: 2. For the CDR3, the DNA is TGTGCCAGCAGCCGGACTAGCGGGGGGCACAATGAGCAGTTCTTC. Protein sequence: CASSRTSGGHNEQFF.

J is TRBJ2-3 and V is TRBV18; D is ambiguous. Germline CDR1 is KGHSH and CDR2 is LQKENI. The CDR3 is 11 residues long. Trimming took off 6 bases at V and 7 bases at J, with 8 bases between the two ends. CDR3 nucleotide sequence: TGTGCCAGCTCGCAGCCATATACGCAGTATTTT. This translates into CASSQPYTQYF.

This chain links TRBV5-6 with TRBJ2-5, with 7 bases fitting TRBD2. CDR3 length: 14 residues. Unmatched junction bases numbered 9, after V lost 6 bases and J lost 4 bases. CDR1 is SGHDT, CDR2 YYEEEE, per germline. The CDR3 nucleotides read TGTGCCAGCATGCCTGGGGGGGGGAGAGAGACCCAGTACTTC. Protein sequence: CASMPGGGRETQYF.

The V and J genes are TRBV29-1 and TRBJ2-7, with D perhaps matching TRBD1 or TRBD2 (6 bases each). Germline assignment: CDR1 SQVTM and CDR2 ANQGSEA. This CDR3 comprises 13 residues. The ends were cut back, 7 bases at V and 1 base at J, with 14 bases in the middle. The CDR3: CSAGAGTSYEQYF. The DNA for the CDR3 is TGCAGCGCGGGGGCCGGGACTTCCTACGAGCAGTACTTC.

The CDR3 loop reads CASSPTGGVETQYF. CDR3 bases: TGTGCCAGCAGCCCGACAGGGGGCGTAGAGACCCAGTACTTC. The J gene is TRBJ2-5, the V gene TRBV9, with 10 nucleotides matching TRBD1. The junction had 4 bases not matched to a gene; V was cut back by 4 bases and J by 4 bases. Germline V gene data show CDR1 as SGDLS and CDR2 as YYNGEE. CDR3 length: 14 residues. Variable domain in full (rest from reference TRBV9 and TRBJ2-5): DSGVTQTPKHLITATGQRVTLRCSPRSGDLSVYWYQQSLDQGLQFLIQYYNGEERAKGNILERFSAQQFPDLHSELNLSSLELGDSALYFCASSPTGGVETQYFGPGTRLLVL.

There are many counts of this clone. CDR3 sequence (DNA): TGCAGCGTTGACGGCACCAACTACGAGCAGTACTTC. It codes for CSVDGTNYEQYF. The rearrangement joins TRBV29-1 to TRBJ2-7; D unclear. This CDR3 region has 12 residues. V lost 3 bases and J 3 bases, leaving 9 bases between the germline ends. The germline V gene has CDR1 SQVTM and CDR2 ANQGSEA.

The chain combines TRBV5-4 with TRBJ2-1, with D perhaps TRBD2 (6 bases). Trimming pared 3 bases from V and 4 bases from J, leaving 11 bases between. This CDR3 is built from 14 residues. Germline lookup yields CDR1 SGHNT and CDR2 YYREEE (reference sequence). The CDR3 sequence is CASSWAGLYNEQFF. CDR3 DNA: TGTGCCAGCAGCTGGGCGGGGCTTTACAATGAGCAGTTCTTC.

This clone showed up just once. This chain's CDR3 is CASRLGGPEDARGETSGPWDTQYF. For the CDR3, the DNA is TGTGCAAGTCGCCTAGGAGGACCGGAGGACGCTCGGGGTGAGACTAGCGGGCCTTGGGATACGCAGTATTTT. The J gene is TRBJ2-3, the V gene TRBV12-2; whether TRBD2, the table's D call, matches the DNA was not checked. TRBV12-2 is a pseudogene segment. The CDR3 length is 24 residues.

The chain joins TRBV23-1 to TRBJ2-7; no clear D gene. TRBV23-1 is noted as an ORF with a role that remains uncertain. The CDR3 spans 15 residues. V lost 0 bases, J lost 2 bases, and 11 bases lay in between. CDR3 DNA: TGCGCCAGCAGTCAATCTTATAGGGCTCCCTACGAGCAGTACTTC. Its protein product is CASSQSYRAPYEQYF.

The genes are TRBV5-6 and TRBJ1-2, with 8 nucleotides matching TRBD1. The CDR3 totals 16 residues. Losses at the gene ends were 4 bases for V and 4 bases for J; bases not matched to a gene: 12. Germline V gene lookup returns CDR1 SGHDT and CDR2 YYEEEE. CDR3 sequence reads: CASSPGQASLTYGYTF. The DNA of the CDR3 is TGTGCCAGCAGCCCGGGACAGGCCTCTCTCACCTATGGCTACACCTTC.

CDR3 DNA sequence: TGTGCCAGCAAAAGAAGGAGCGGGGGGGCTGAAGACGAGCAGTACTTC. Amino acid sequence: CASKRRSGGAEDEQYF. This chain connects TRBV2 to TRBJ2-7; the match to TRBD2 covers 10 bases. The CDR3 extends over 16 amino acids. V was clipped by 7 bases and J by 5 bases; unmatched bases: 14. Germline CDR1 and CDR2: SNHLY and FYNNEI.

The J gene is TRBJ2-2, the V gene TRBV2; 13 bases fit TRBD2. The CDR3 is made up of 16 amino acids. The germline V gene has CDR1 SNHLY and CDR2 FYNNEI. V trimming: 5 bases; J trimming: 5 bases; junction bases outside the gene matches: 5. The CDR3 coding sequence is TGTGCCAGCAGTTCAGAACTAGCGGGGGGGACCGGGGAGCTGTTTTTT. Protein product: CASSSELAGGTGELFF.

This clone was seen a handful of times. V gene TRBV14 combines with J gene TRBJ2-5, with 11 positions matching TRBD2. CDR1 and CDR2 (germline): SGHDN, FVKESK. After removal of 5 bases from V and 5 bases from J, the junction contained 7 bases not matched to a gene. The CDR3 is 15 residues long. The CDR3 spells CASSTRLAGLETQYF. CDR3 in DNA: TGTGCCAGCAGCACCCGACTAGCGGGGTTGGAGACCCAGTACTTC.

This sequence joins TRBV27 and TRBJ1-1; 9 bases line up with TRBD1. Germline V lookup: CDR1 MNHEY, CDR2 SMNVEV (reference sequence). V lost 5 bases to trimming and J lost 4 bases; unmatched junction nucleotides: 17. The CDR3 spans 18 residues. In nucleotides, the CDR3 is TGTGCCAGCAGTCGGTTTATAGGGGGACAGGGAAGAGGCACTGAAGCTTTCTTT. Protein product: CASSRFIGGQGRGTEAFF.

The chain links TRBV19 to TRBJ1-2; D is ambiguous. Germline V lookup: CDR1 LNHDA, CDR2 SQIVND (reference sequence). V was pared by 9 bases and J by 4 bases, with 18 bases between. The CDR3 spans 14 residues. CDR3 nucleotides: TGTGCCAGACTCCACTCCCAGCGTGGCTATGGCTACACCTTC. Its protein is CARLHSQRGYGYTF.

CDR3 sequence: CASSWPGLAGGQRPNEQFF. The CDR3 bases are TGCGCCAGCAGCTGGCCGGGACTAGCGGGGGGGCAACGGCCCAATGAGCAGTTCTTC. The chain links TRBV4-1 to TRBJ2-1; 16 bases align to TRBD2. The CDR3 length is 19 residues. The germline V gene encodes CDR1 MGHRA and CDR2 YSYEKL. J was trimmed by 6 bases and V by 5 bases; bases with no gene match: 13.

The chain links TRBV9 to TRBJ1-1; 7 positions agree with TRBD1. Germline CDR1 SGDLS, CDR2 YYNGEE. The CDR3 sequence is 15 residues long. V was clipped by 3 bases and J by 2 bases; unmatched bases: 7. The CDR3 nucleotides read TGTGCCAGCAGCGCGACAGGGCCCTCTAACACTGAAGCTTTCTTT. Translation gives CASSATGPSNTEAFF.

This clone was recorded only once. The chain combines TRBV5-1 with TRBJ2-1, with TRBD1 as a possible D gene (6 bases). In germline, CDR1 is SGHRS, CDR2 YFSETQ. The CDR3 has 14 residues. V was pared by 2 bases and J by 5 bases, with 11 bases between. The CDR3 loop reads CASSLGGADNEQFF. The CDR3, as DNA: TGCGCCAGCAGCTTAGGGGGAGCCGACAATGAGCAGTTCTTC. The full variable domain, its missing parts supplied by reference TRBV5-1 and TRBJ2-1, is KAGVTQTPRYLIKTRGQQVTLSCSPISGHRSVSWYQQTPGQGLQFLFEYFSETQRNKGNFPGRFSGRQFSNSRSEMNVSTLELGDSALYLCASSLGGADNEQFFGPGTRLTVL.

The chain uses TRBV7-7 and TRBJ2-3, with TRBD1 matching over 8 bases. The trim removed 5 bases at V and 4 bases at J, leaving 5 bases unmatched. The germline CDR1 and CDR2 sequences are SSHAT and FNYEAQ (reference sequence). The length of the CDR3 is 14 residues. The CDR3 DNA sequence: TGTGCCAGCAGCCCAGGGGGCGGCGCAGATACGCAGTATTTT. It codes for CASSPGGGADTQYF.

This chain uses TRBV7-2 with TRBJ2-3, with 7 nucleotides matching TRBD2. Germline values: CDR1 SGHTA, CDR2 FQGNSA. CDR3 size: 17 residues. Trimming took 0 bases from V and 5 from J; bases not matched to a gene: 11. This CDR3 is CASSLALASGYGDTQYF. The DNA of the CDR3 is TGTGCCAGCAGCTTAGCGCTAGCTAGCGGCTACGGAGATACGCAGTATTTT.

V gene TRBV4-3 combines with J gene TRBJ1-3; 7 bases map to TRBD1. V lost 4 bases to trimming and J lost 0 bases; unmatched junction nucleotides: 3. This CDR3 is 15 amino acids long. Germline CDR1 and CDR2: LGHNA and YSLEER. CDR3 residues: CASSRGTDSGNTIYF. The CDR3 bases are TGCGCCAGCAGCCGCGGGACAGACTCTGGAAACACCATATATTTT.

The chain combines TRBV11-3 with TRBJ2-2, with TRBD2 as a possible D gene (6 bases). Trimming stripped 1 base from V and 4 bases from J, with 10 bases between. Per the germline V gene, CDR1 is SGHNT and CDR2 is YENEEA. There are 15 residues in the CDR3. In DNA, the CDR3 is TGTGCCAGCAGCTTAGGGGACTTCGGCACCGGGGAGCTGTTTTTT. Amino acids: CASSLGDFGTGELFF.

Comments on this clone: In the same sample, other DNA sequences code for this CDR3. J is TRBJ1-5 and V is TRBV28; no reliable D call. This CDR3 is built from 15 residues. Germline V gives CDR1 MDHEN, CDR2 SYDVKM. V was pared by 2 bases and J by 0 bases, with 8 bases between. The CDR3 here is CASSLSRYSNQPQHF. The DNA for the CDR3 is TGTGCCAGCAGTTTAAGCAGGTATAGCAATCAGCCCCAGCATTTT.

The V gene is TRBV5-6, the J gene TRBJ1-1; D call uncertain. The V gene lost 5 bases and the J gene lost 4 bases, with 15 bases spanning the gap. This CDR3 region has 14 residues. Per the germline V gene, CDR1 is SGHDT and CDR2 is YYEEEE. The CDR3 spells CASSPVQVVTEAFF. As DNA, the CDR3 is TGTGCCAGCAGTCCCGTGCAGGTGGTCACTGAAGCTTTCTTT.

This rearrangement joins TRBV7-8 to TRBJ2-5; the D gene is possibly TRBD1 (5 bases). V shed 5 bases and J shed 5 bases, with 15 bases lying between them. This CDR3 region has 14 residues. CDR1 and CDR2 (germline): SGHVS, FQNEAQ. The chain's CDR3 is CASSPSWYRETQYF. The DNA for the CDR3 is TGTGCCAGCAGCCCGTCCTGGTACAGGGAGACCCAGTACTTC.

The rearrangement links TRBV29-1 to TRBJ2-1; D may be TRBD1 (6 bases). This CDR3 region has 13 residues. The germline gives CDR1 SQVTM, CDR2 ANQGSEA. V was clipped by 6 bases and J by 4 bases, with 13 bases between them. This CDR3 reads CSVSRTAYNEQFF. As DNA, the CDR3 is TGCAGCGTCTCAAGGACAGCTTACAATGAGCAGTTCTTC.

The chain joins TRBV7-2 to TRBJ1-1, with D possibly TRBD1 on 6 matching bases. V shed 1 base and J shed 0 bases, with 9 bases lying between them. Germline V gives CDR1 SGHTA, CDR2 FQGNSA. The CDR3 contains 15 residues. CDR3 amino acids: CASSLEGDMNTEAFF. CDR3 nucleotide sequence: TGTGCCAGCAGCTTAGAGGGGGACATGAACACTGAAGCTTTCTTT.